Presented here are 23 T cell receptor beta chains from one specimen sequenced in a study of CD8 T cells in ankylosing spondylitis. The antigens of these receptors remain unknown. TCRdb re-called the 5' RACE reads with MiXCR, one entry per CDR3 protein. The table lists 650,000 to 800,000 distinct CDR3 sequences, about 20% of them singletons. Study results and caveats: Seven to nine highly homologous variants made up a TCR beta motif, and this motif appeared characteristic of ankylosing spondylitis blood.

Source material: blood, either unsorted or a sorted T cell fraction (not recorded which). These receptors originate from a male donor with ankylosing spondylitis.

This chain links TRBV10-3 with TRBJ2-1, with TRBD2 identical over 8 bases. The CDR3 totals 14 residues. The ends lost 8 bases at V and 3 bases at J; junction bases unmatched: 6. Germline V gene sequence: CDR1 ENHRY, CDR2 SYGVKD. Written as DNA, the CDR3 is TGTGCCATCGAGCAAGCGGGGGACTACAATGAGCAGTTCTTC. Translating gives CAIEQAGDYNEQFF.

V gene TRBV4-1 combines with J gene TRBJ2-5; D possibly matches TRBD1 or TRBD2 (6 bases each). Germline loops: CDR1 MGHRA, CDR2 YSYEKL. The ends were cut back, 1 base at V and 2 bases at J, with 17 bases in the middle. The CDR3 consists of 17 residues. The CDR3 coding sequence is TGCGCCAGCAGCCAAGCGGGGGCGGTGAGAGAACAAGAGACCCAGTACTTC. Amino acids: CASSQAGAVREQETQYF.

The table lists this clonotype with a few counts. The rearrangement joins TRBV3-1 to TRBJ2-7; 8 bases align to TRBD2. This CDR3 region has 14 residues. V was clipped by 4 bases and J by 3 bases; unmatched bases: 5. CDR1 and CDR2 (germline): LGHDT, YNNKEL (reference sequence). The CDR3 sequence: CASSPGGVLYEQYF. CDR3 DNA: TGTGCCAGCAGCCCCGGGGGGGTCCTCTACGAGCAGTACTTC.

This clonotype turned up a few times. The rearrangement joins TRBV10-3 to TRBJ2-3, with 9 bases that match TRBD2. The CDR3 has 15 residues. Germline loops: CDR1 ENHRY, CDR2 SYGVKD. V lost 5 bases to trimming and J lost 6 bases; unmatched junction nucleotides: 9. The CDR3 region is CAISSPGLATDTQYF. For the CDR3, the DNA is TGTGCCATCAGTTCGCCGGGACTAGCAACTGATACGCAGTATTTT.

The chain employs TRBV5-1 and TRBJ2-2; TRBD2 matches 7 bases. The CDR3 contains 16 residues. CDR1 SGHRS and CDR2 YFSETQ come from the germline V gene. The V and J ends lost 0 bases and 5 bases, in that order; junction bases with no gene match: 7. The CDR3 loop reads CASSLEVAGGTGELFF. The CDR3 nucleotides read TGCGCCAGCAGCTTGGAAGTAGCGGGTGGAACCGGGGAGCTGTTTTTT.

This clonotype showed up just a few times. The rearrangement links TRBV2 to TRBJ1-1; D remains unclear. Between the trimmed V and J ends, which lost 3 bases and 1 base, there was a span of 6 bases. CDR1 and CDR2 from the germline V gene are SNHLY and FYNNEI. The CDR3 is made up of 13 amino acids. CDR3 sequence reads: CASSDWGNTEAFF. The CDR3 DNA reads TGTGCCAGCAGTGATTGGGGGAACACTGAAGCTTTCTTT.

V and J are TRBV10-2 and TRBJ2-7; D may correspond to TRBD1 or TRBD2 (5 bases each). The V gene's germline CDR1 is WSHSY and CDR2 SAAADI. The CDR3 sequence is 14 residues long. Trimming pared 6 bases from V and 1 base from J, leaving 13 bases between. This CDR3 is CASRTGPQSYEQYF. The DNA for the CDR3 is TGCGCCAGCAGGACGGGGCCACAGTCCTACGAGCAGTACTTC.

V usage is TRBV12-3 or TRBV12-4 and J usage is TRBJ2-5, with 8 positions matching TRBD1. CDR3 length equals 15 residues. The V and J ends lost 5 bases and 3 bases, in that order; junction bases with no gene match: 8. The CDR3 DNA reads TGTGCCAGCAGTCCCAGGGGACAGGCGAAAGAGACCCAGTACTTC. Translation gives CASSPRGQAKETQYF.

The chain employs TRBV2 and TRBJ2-1, with unresolved D. The CDR3 runs to 10 residues. Germline CDR1 reads SNHLY; CDR2 reads FYNNEI. Trimming took 8 bases from V and 7 from J, leaving 6 bases between them. The CDR3 loop is CASLRNEQFF. The CDR3 nucleotides are TGTGCCAGCCTTAGAAATGAGCAGTTCTTC. The full variable domain, rest sourced from reference TRBV2 and TRBJ2-1, is EPEVTQTPSHQVTQMGQEVILRCVPISNHLYFYWYRQILGQKVEFLVSFYNNEISEKSEIFDDQFSVERPDGSNFTLKIRSTKLEDSAMYFCASLRNEQFFGPGTRLTVL.

The V gene is TRBV4-2, the J gene TRBJ2-2; TRBD2 aligns across 9 bases. CDR3 length: 17 amino acids. The germline V gene has CDR1 LGHNA and CDR2 YNFKEQ. With V trimmed by 0 bases and J by 6 bases, 8 bases remained unmatched. The CDR3 sequence is CASSQDRVAGVAGELFF. DNA of the CDR3: TGTGCCAGCAGCCAAGACAGGGTAGCGGGAGTCGCCGGGGAGCTGTTTTTT.

The V and J genes are TRBV11-2 and TRBJ1-1; 7 bases are shared with TRBD1. J lost 3 bases, V lost 1 base, and 23 bases had no gene match. Germline assignment: CDR1 SGHAT and CDR2 FQNNGV. This CDR3 has 21 residues. The CDR3 sequence is CASSLVNIMREGAKNHTEAFF. CDR3 DNA: TGTGCCAGCAGCTTAGTGAATATTATGAGGGAGGGGGCAAAGAACCACACTGAAGCTTTCTTT.

The V and J genes are TRBV18 and TRBJ2-1, with D possibly TRBD2 on 5 matching bases. Deletions cut 0 bases from V and 14 bases from J, with 17 bases between. Germline assignment: CDR1 KGHSH and CDR2 LQKENI. The CDR3 consists of 14 residues. The CDR3 loop is CASSPPTQWERKFF. The CDR3 nucleotides read TGTGCCAGCTCACCACCGACCCAGTGGGAGCGCAAGTTCTTC. Drawing the rest from reference TRBV18 and TRBJ2-1, the complete variable domain is NAGVMQNPRHLVRRRGQEARLRCSPMKGHSHVYWYRQLPEEGLKFMVYLQKENIIDESGMPKERFSAEFPKEGPSILRIQQVVRGDSAAYFCASSPPTQWERKFFGPGTRLTVL.

V usage is TRBV4-1 and J usage is TRBJ1-2; perhaps TRBD1 as D (6 bases). Per germline, CDR1 MGHRA and CDR2 YSYEKL. This CDR3 is 16 amino acids long. The V gene lost 3 bases and the J gene lost 6 bases, with 20 bases spanning the gap. The CDR3 region is CASSHGYGYRVNGYTF. Here the CDR3 DNA reads TGCGCCAGCAGCCACGGTTACGGGTACAGGGTCAATGGCTACACCTTC.

This clonotype was seen a handful of times. The chain is built from TRBV2 and TRBJ1-2; D uncertain. Trimming took 4 bases from V and 8 from J, leaving 20 bases between them. This CDR3 comprises 15 residues. Germline V gene sequence: CDR1 SNHLY, CDR2 FYNNEI. The CDR3 region is CASSAQDPLVEGYTF. DNA of the CDR3: TGTGCCAGCAGTGCTCAGGACCCCTTAGTAGAGGGCTACACCTTC.

The sample holds a few counts of this clonotype. J is TRBJ2-7 and V is TRBV12-3 or TRBV12-4, with 10 bases fitting TRBD2. CDR3 length: 15 amino acids. V lost 5 bases to trimming and J lost 1 base; unmatched junction nucleotides: 5. CDR3 coding DNA: TGTGCCAGCAGTCCTCAGACTAGCGGGTCCTACGAGCAGTACTTC. It yields the protein CASSPQTSGSYEQYF.

The V call is TRBV5-1, the J call TRBJ2-1; 8 bases line up with TRBD1. V shed 4 bases and J 5 bases; nucleotides not matched to a gene: 8. The CDR3 loop spans 15 amino acids. Germline V gene data show CDR1 as SGHRS and CDR2 as YFSETQ. The DNA of the CDR3 is TGCGCCAGCAGCCTTACGACAGGGGCAAACAATGAGCAGTTCTTC. Its translation: CASSLTTGANNEQFF. Looking up the rest from reference TRBV5-1 and TRBJ2-1 gives the full variable domain: KAGVTQTPRYLIKTRGQQVTLSCSPISGHRSVSWYQQTPGQGLQFLFEYFSETQRNKGNFPGRFSGRQFSNSRSEMNVSTLELGDSALYLCASSLTTGANNEQFFGPGTRLTVL.

This chain joins TRBV6-1 and TRBJ2-2; D is undetermined. Per germline, CDR1 MNHNS and CDR2 SASEGT. Trimming left V 4 bases short and J 0 bases short, with 9 bases between. The CDR3 is 15 amino acids. CDR3 region: CASSVWATNTGELFF. The CDR3, as DNA: TGTGCCAGCAGTGTTTGGGCTACGAACACCGGGGAGCTGTTTTTT.

This clonotype has just a few counts. This rearrangement joins TRBV5-1 to TRBJ2-7; TRBD1 might be the D (7 bases). The ends were cut back, 7 bases at V and 3 bases at J, with 14 bases in the middle. The CDR3 is made up of 13 amino acids. Germline V gene lookup returns CDR1 SGHRS and CDR2 YFSETQ. The CDR3 reads CASRRDSDYEQYF. The CDR3, as DNA: TGCGCCAGCCGGCGGGACAGCGACTACGAGCAGTACTTC.

The V gene is TRBV29-1, the J gene TRBJ1-1; the D gene is possibly TRBD1 (6 bases). Germline CDR1 and CDR2: SQVTM and ANQGSEA. V was pared by 7 bases and J by 4 bases, with 19 bases between. This CDR3 has 14 residues. The CDR3: CSGQGSPSGTEAFF. The DNA for the CDR3 is TGCAGCGGGCAGGGGTCCCCCAGCGGCACTGAAGCTTTCTTT.

The rearrangement links TRBV10-3 to TRBJ1-2, with 7 positions matching TRBD1. V lost 6 bases to trimming and J lost 4 bases; unmatched junction nucleotides: 5. CDR1 is ENHRY, CDR2 SYGVKD, per germline. There are 13 residues in the CDR3. CDR3 amino acids: CAISQGGSYGYTF. DNA of the CDR3: TGTGCCATCAGCCAGGGGGGGAGCTATGGCTACACCTTC.

This sequence joins TRBV12-3 or TRBV12-4 and TRBJ1-5; no clear D. The CDR3 is 14 amino acids. V was shortened by 2 bases and J by 10 bases, with 15 bases between the two germline ends. CDR3 DNA sequence: TGTGCCAGCAGTTTATCATCTGACCGAAAACCCCAGCATTTT. Translating gives CASSLSSDRKPQHF.

This clonotype turned up a few times. The chain employs TRBV12-3 or TRBV12-4 and TRBJ1-2; no firm D call. The V and J ends lost 5 bases and 3 bases respectively, with 16 bases between them. This CDR3 is 15 amino acids long. CDR3 sequence (DNA): TGTGCCAGCAGTCCCGGCGGAGGGCGATACTATGGCTACACCTTC. Translating it yields CASSPGGGRYYGYTF.

The chain carries TRBV4-1 and TRBJ1-2; D gene ambiguous. Per the germline V gene, CDR1 is MGHRA and CDR2 is YSYEKL. V lost 1 base, J lost 5 bases, and 11 bases lay in between. This CDR3 has 14 amino acids. The CDR3 spells CASSQGPGDYGYTF. CDR3 sequence (DNA): TGCGCCAGCAGCCAAGGTCCCGGGGATTATGGCTACACCTTC.